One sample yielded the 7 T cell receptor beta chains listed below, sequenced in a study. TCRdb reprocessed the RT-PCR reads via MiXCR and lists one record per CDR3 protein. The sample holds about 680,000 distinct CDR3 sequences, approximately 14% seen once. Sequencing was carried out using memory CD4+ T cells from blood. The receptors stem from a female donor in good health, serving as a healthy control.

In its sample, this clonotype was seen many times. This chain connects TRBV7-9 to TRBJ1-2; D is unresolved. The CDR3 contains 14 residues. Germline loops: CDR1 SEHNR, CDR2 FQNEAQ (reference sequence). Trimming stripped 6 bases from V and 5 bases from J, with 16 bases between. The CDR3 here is CASSVLTDVYGYTF. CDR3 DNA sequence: TGTGCCAGCAGTGTACTAACAGATGTATATGGCTACACCTTC. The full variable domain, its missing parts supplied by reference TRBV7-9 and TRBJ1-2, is DTGVSQNPRHKITKRGQNVTFRCDPISEHNRLYWYRQTLGQGPEFLTYFQNEAQLEKSRLLSDRFSAERPKGSFSTLEIQRTEQGDSAMYLCASSVLTDVYGYTFGSGTRLTVV.

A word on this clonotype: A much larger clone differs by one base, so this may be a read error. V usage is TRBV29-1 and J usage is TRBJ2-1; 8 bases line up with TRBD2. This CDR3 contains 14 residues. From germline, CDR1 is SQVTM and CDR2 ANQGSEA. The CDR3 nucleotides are TGCAGCGCATGGCGGAGCGGGGGTTACAATGAGCGGTTCTTC. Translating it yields CSAWRSGGYNERFF.

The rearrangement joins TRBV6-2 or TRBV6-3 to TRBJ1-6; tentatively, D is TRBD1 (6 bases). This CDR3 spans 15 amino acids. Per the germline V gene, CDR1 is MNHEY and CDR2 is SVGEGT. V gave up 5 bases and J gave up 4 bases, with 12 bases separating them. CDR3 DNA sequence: TGTGCCAGCAGTCCGAGGACAGATTATAATTCACCCCTCCACTTT. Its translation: CASSPRTDYNSPLHF.

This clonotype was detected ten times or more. CDR3 protein: CASSPGTLNEQFF. CDR3 coding DNA: TGTGCCAGCAGCCCCGGGACCCTAAATGAGCAGTTCTTC. J is TRBJ2-1 and V is TRBV7-3, with D perhaps given as TRBD1 or TRBD2 (5 bases each). Germline V CDR1 and CDR2: SGHTA, FQGTGA. V shed 5 bases and J shed 7 bases, with 12 bases lying between them. The CDR3 loop spans 13 amino acids.

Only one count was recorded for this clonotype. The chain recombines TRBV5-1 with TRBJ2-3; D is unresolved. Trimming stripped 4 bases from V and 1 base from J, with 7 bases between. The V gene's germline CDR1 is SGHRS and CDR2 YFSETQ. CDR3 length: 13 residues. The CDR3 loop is CASSHARTDTQYF. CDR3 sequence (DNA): TGCGCCAGCAGCCACGCCCGCACAGATACGCAGTATTTT.

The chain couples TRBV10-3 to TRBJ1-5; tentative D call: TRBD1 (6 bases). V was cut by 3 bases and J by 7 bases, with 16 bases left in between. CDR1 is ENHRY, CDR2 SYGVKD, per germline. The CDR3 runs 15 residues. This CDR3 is CAISDMGASGQPQHF. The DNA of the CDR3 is TGTGCCATCAGTGACATGGGGGCCTCGGGGCAGCCCCAGCATTTT.

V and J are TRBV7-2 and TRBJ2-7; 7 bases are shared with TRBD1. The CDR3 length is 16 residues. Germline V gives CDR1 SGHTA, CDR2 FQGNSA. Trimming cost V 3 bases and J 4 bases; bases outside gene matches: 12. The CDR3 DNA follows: TGTGCCAGCAGCTTCGCGTTCCTACGGGACAGTTACGAGCAGTACTTC. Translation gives CASSFAFLRDSYEQYF.